Listed below are T cell receptor beta chains from one sample, sequenced in a study of T cells in Graves' hyperthyroidism and ophthalmopathy. TCRdb re-derived calls from the multiplex PCR reads in MiXCR, one entry per CDR3 protein. The sample includes about 500,000 distinct CDR3 sequences, roughly an eighth of them seen just once. The specimen sequenced was blood. The origin of the receptors is a woman under 30 with Graves' hyperthyroidism. Each CDR3 is given with its conserved first and last residue. The D gene is left open where the match is weak. Expanded clones get a size class; other rows say once, few or many, or leave the size out.

size	length	V	D	J	CDR3	DNA
many	14	TRBV13	NA	TRBJ2-7	CASSSTKGAYEQYF	TGTGCCAGCAGCTCGACAAAGGGTGCCTACGAGCAGTACTTC
many	15	TRBV9	NA	TRBJ1-1	CASSVGGRVNTEAFF	TGTGCCAGCAGCGTAGGCGGACGAGTGAACACTGAAGCTTTCTTT
NA	14	TRBV13	NA	TRBJ2-7	CASSFRGSVYGQYF	TGTGCCAGCAGCTTTCGGGGGTCAGTCTACGGGCAGTACTTC
many	22	TRBV7-2	TRBD2	TRBJ2-1	CASSLVSSGRPPSSSSYNEQFF	TGTGCCAGCAGCTTAGTGTCTAGCGGGAGGCCTCCATCTTCAAGCTCCTACAATGAGCAGTTCTTC
many	19	TRBV6-2/TRBV6-3	TRBD2	TRBJ2-1	CASSYLGRASGTRDNEQFF	TGTGCCAGCAGTTACTTGGGGAGGGCTAGCGGGACGAGAGACAATGAGCAGTTCTTC
many	14	TRBV11-2	NA	TRBJ2-2	CASSLVRGAGELFF	TGTGCCAGCAGCTTAGTCAGGGGGGCCGGGGAGCTGTTTTTT
many	15	TRBV11-2	NA	TRBJ2-3	CASSRDGASTDTQYF	TGTGCCAGCAGCCGGGACGGAGCTAGCACAGATACGCAGTATTTT
NA	14	TRBV19	NA	TRBJ1-5	CVSDRAPGNQPQHF	TGTGTCAGTGACCGGGCCCCGGGGAATCAGCCCCAGCATTTT
many	13	TRBV27	NA	TRBJ1-5	CASSSKGNQPQHF	TGTGCCAGCAGTTCCAAGGGCAATCAGCCCCAGCATTTT
many	14	TRBV29-1	NA	TRBJ1-2	CSVGPGRGDYGYTF	TGCAGCGTTGGCCCCGGCAGGGGTGACTATGGCTACACCTTC
many	19	TRBV20-1	TRBD2	TRBJ2-3	CSARPEPTSGRSSTDTQYF	TGCAGTGCTAGGCCCGAGCCGACTAGCGGGAGGTCTAGCACAGATACGCAGTATTTT
many	16	TRBV12-3/TRBV12-4	TRBD2	TRBJ2-5	CASSLGRGRAGETQYF	TGTGCCAGCAGCCTCGGACGCGGGAGGGCCGGGGAGACCCAGTACTTC
many	16	TRBV7-3	TRBD2	TRBJ2-5	CASSLIASGPQETQYF	TGTGCCAGCAGCTTAATTGCTAGCGGGCCCCAAGAGACCCAGTACTTC
NA	14	TRBV11-2	TRBD1	TRBJ2-5	CASSYDRARETQYF	TGTGCCAGCAGCTACGACAGGGCTCGGGAGACCCAGTACTTC
many	16	TRBV25-1	NA	TRBJ2-1	CASSEPVTFSYNEQFF	TGTGCCAGCAGTGAACCGGTGACCTTCTCCTACAATGAGCAGTTCTTC
many	14	TRBV18	TRBD1	TRBJ2-7	CASSPRDSSYEQYF	TGTGCCAGCTCACCTCGGGACAGCTCCTACGAGCAGTACTTC
NA	13	TRBV20-1	NA	TRBJ2-7	CSAPRDPLGEQYF	TGCAGTGCGCCCCGGGACCCCCTGGGCGAGCAGTACTTC
many	14	TRBV6-2/TRBV6-3	NA	TRBJ2-2	CASRLPPVAGELFF	TGTGCCAGCAGATTACCTCCAGTAGCGGGGGAGCTGTTTTTT
NA	13	TRBV7-9	NA	TRBJ2-7	CASSSQQGYEQYF	TGTGCCAGCAGCTCCCAACAGGGCTACGAGCAGTACTTC
many	14	TRBV12-3/TRBV12-4	NA	TRBJ2-1	CASGARRKYNEQFF	TGTGCCAGCGGGGCGCGTAGAAAATACAATGAGCAGTTCTTC
many	13	TRBV27	NA	TRBJ2-3	CASSFRGWDTQYF	TGTGCCAGCAGTTTCAGGGGATGGGATACGCAGTATTTT
many	14	TRBV7-3	NA	TRBJ2-7	CANRWDSLSSEQYF	TGTGCCAACAGGTGGGACTCCCTTTCTTCGGAGCAGTACTTC
many	15	TRBV7-9	TRBD1	TRBJ2-7	CASSWRDRGQAEQYF	TGTGCCAGCAGCTGGCGGGACAGGGGTCAAGCCGAGCAGTACTTC
many	14	TRBV25-1	TRBD2	TRBJ2-1	CATRLAGLSGEQFF	TGTGCCACCAGACTAGCGGGACTCTCGGGTGAGCAGTTCTTC
few	15	TRBV9	NA	TRBJ1-2	CASSVADRGDYGYTF	TGTGCCAGCAGCGTTGCAGACAGAGGGGACTATGGCTACACCTTC
many	17	TRBV11-2	TRBD2	TRBJ2-5	CASSLELGLAGEETQYF	TGTGCCAGCAGCTTAGAATTGGGACTAGCGGGAGAAGAGACCCAGTACTTC
many	15	TRBV7-8	TRBD1	TRBJ2-3	CASSSAGTVGDTQYF	TGTGCCAGCAGTTCGGCCGGGACAGTTGGAGATACGCAGTATTTT
few	15	TRBV24-1	TRBD2	TRBJ2-1	CATSDVSGSADEQFF	TGTGCCACCAGTGATGTTAGCGGGAGCGCGGATGAGCAGTTCTTC
many	15	TRBV18	NA	TRBJ2-2	CASSPASVNTGELFF	TGTGCCAGCTCACCGGCTAGCGTCAACACCGGGGAGCTGTTTTTT
many	17	TRBV12-3/TRBV12-4	NA	TRBJ1-5	CASSFSAGRVGNQPQHF	TGTGCCAGCAGTTTTAGCGCTGGGAGGGTCGGGAATCAGCCCCAGCATTTT
many	19	TRBV6-4	TRBD1	TRBJ1-5	CASSDSKGQGGNSNQPQHF	TGTGCCAGCAGTGACTCGAAGGGACAGGGGGGGAATAGCAATCAGCCCCAGCATTTT
NA	16	TRBV12-3/TRBV12-4	TRBD2	TRBJ2-1	CASSPLLGGSDNEQFF	TGTGCCAGCAGTCCGTTACTTGGCGGGAGTGACAATGAGCAGTTCTTC
NA	13	TRBV24-1	NA	TRBJ1-5	CATRAGLNQPQHF	TGTGCCACCAGAGCGGGGCTCAATCAGCCCCAGCATTTT
NA	12	TRBV19	NA	TRBJ2-1	CATSRGDHEQFF	TGTGCCACCTCACGTGGGGACCATGAGCAGTTCTTC
NA	11	TRBV27	NA	TRBJ2-5	CASSAYGTQYF	TGTGCCAGCAGTGCGTATGGGACCCAGTACTTC
NA	16	TRBV19	TRBD2	TRBJ2-1	CASNILAGAGDNEQCF	TGTGCCAGTAATATCCTAGCGGGAGCTGGCGACAATGAGCAGTGCTTC
few	13	TRBV30	TRBD2	TRBJ2-3	CAVPGLATDTQYF	TGTGCCGTCCCGGGACTAGCGACCGATACGCAGTATTTT
many	15	TRBV12-3/TRBV12-4	TRBD2	TRBJ2-1	CASTKLAGLTDEQFF	TGTGCCAGCACCAAACTAGCGGGCCTGACCGATGAGCAGTTCTTC
NA	14	TRBV6-4	TRBD2	TRBJ2-7	CASSDGTSGSEQYF	TGTGCCAGCAGTGACGGGACTAGCGGGAGCGAGCAGTACTTC
many	15	TRBV27	NA	TRBJ1-2	CASSLSGVGGYGYTF	TGTGCCAGCAGTTTATCAGGGGTCGGTGGCTATGGCTACACCTTC